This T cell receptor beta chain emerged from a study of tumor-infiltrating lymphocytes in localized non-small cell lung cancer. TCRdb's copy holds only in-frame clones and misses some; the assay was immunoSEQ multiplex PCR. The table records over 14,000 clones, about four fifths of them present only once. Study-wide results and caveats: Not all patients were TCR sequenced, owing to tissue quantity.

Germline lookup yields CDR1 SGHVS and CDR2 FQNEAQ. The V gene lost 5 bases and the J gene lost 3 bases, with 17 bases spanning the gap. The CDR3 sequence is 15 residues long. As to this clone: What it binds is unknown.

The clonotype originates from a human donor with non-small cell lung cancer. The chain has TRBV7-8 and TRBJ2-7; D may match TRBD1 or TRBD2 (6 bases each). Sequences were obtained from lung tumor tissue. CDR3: CASSPYRVGGYEQYF. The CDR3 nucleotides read TGTGCCAGCAGCCCCTACAGGGTGGGAGGCTACGAGCAGTACTTC.